These T cell receptor beta chains were read from a single sample in a study of OX40 agonist ivuxolimab in advanced cancers. This table comes from immunoSEQ multiplex PCR, and its TCRdb copy is limited to in-frame clones, with some not included. The sample holds about 64,000 clones, 70% to 90% seen once. The source was CD4+ or CD8+ T cells sorted from blood, collected in a trial of the OX40 agonist ivuxolimab. The source is an adult with an advanced solid tumor such as melanoma, head and neck, liver or kidney cancer. Both conserved end residues are part of each CDR3. The D gene is left open where the match is weak. The size entry is marked missing in some rows and otherwise reads once, few, many or a size class.

d_gene: TRBD2; v_gene: TRBV7-9; abundance: -; j_gene: TRBJ2-1; CDR3aa: CASSWSGGASYNEQFF; CDR3nt: TGTGCCAGCAGCTGGAGCGGGGGGGCCTCCTACAATGAGCAGTTCTTC
d_gene: -; v_gene: TRBV7-3; abundance: -; j_gene: TRBJ2-3; CDR3aa: CASSLRLITDTQYF; CDR3nt: TGTGCCAGCAGCTTACGGCTGATCACAGATACGCAGTATTTT
d_gene: -; v_gene: TRBV30; abundance: -; j_gene: TRBJ2-7; CDR3aa: CAWTHPGTVSYEQYF; CDR3nt: TGTGCCTGGACTCACCCCGGGACGGTATCCTACGAGCAGTACTTC
d_gene: -; v_gene: TRBV14; abundance: once; j_gene: TRBJ2-1; CDR3aa: CASSPGSSYNEQFF; CDR3nt: TGTGCCAGCAGCCCCGGATCCTCCTACAATGAGCAGTTCTTC
d_gene: TRBD1; v_gene: TRBV11-2; abundance: -; j_gene: TRBJ1-2; CDR3aa: CASSSDRAYGYTF; CDR3nt: TGTGCCAGCAGCTCGGACAGGGCTTATGGCTACACCTTC
d_gene: -; v_gene: TRBV30; abundance: -; j_gene: TRBJ1-2; CDR3aa: CAWSVQRGYGYTF; CDR3nt: TGTGCCTGGAGTGTACAGAGAGGCTATGGCTACACCTTC
d_gene: TRBD2; v_gene: TRBV15; abundance: -; j_gene: TRBJ2-2; CDR3aa: CATSPGLAGGTGELFF; CDR3nt: TGTGCCACCAGCCCAGGTTTGGCGGGAGGAACCGGGGAGCTGTTTTTT
d_gene: -; v_gene: TRBV28; abundance: -; j_gene: TRBJ2-1; CDR3aa: CASSSPQYRDSSYNEQFF; CDR3nt: TGTGCCAGCAGTTCACCCCAATACAGGGATTCGTCCTACAATGAGCAGTTCTTC
d_gene: TRBD2; v_gene: TRBV5-1; abundance: -; j_gene: TRBJ2-3; CDR3aa: CASRPPGLATDTQYF; CDR3nt: TGCGCCAGCAGACCCCCGGGACTAGCAACAGATACGCAGTATTTT
d_gene: -; v_gene: TRBV5-4; abundance: -; j_gene: TRBJ1-2; CDR3aa: CASSLAFGVNYGYTF; CDR3nt: TGTGCCAGCAGCTTGGCGTTTGGGGTAAACTATGGCTACACCTTC
d_gene: -; v_gene: TRBV28; abundance: medium-sized; j_gene: TRBJ2-7; CDR3aa: CASSTGGRNNLGEQYF; CDR3nt: TGTGCCAGCAGTACCGGCGGACGCAACAACTTAGGCGAGCAGTACTTC
d_gene: TRBD2; v_gene: TRBV7-2; abundance: -; j_gene: TRBJ2-1; CDR3aa: CASSLLAVYNEQFF; CDR3nt: TGTGCCAGCAGCCTACTAGCGGTGTACAATGAGCAGTTCTTC
d_gene: TRBD1; v_gene: TRBV7-8; abundance: few; j_gene: TRBJ1-2; CDR3aa: CASSLGQGRGYGYTF; CDR3nt: TGTGCCAGCAGCTTGGGACAGGGTAGGGGGTATGGCTACACCTTC
d_gene: -; v_gene: TRBV28; abundance: -; j_gene: TRBJ2-6; CDR3aa: CASSSMGANPSGANVLTF; CDR3nt: TGTGCCAGCAGTAGCATGGGGGCCAATCCCTCTGGGGCCAACGTCCTGACTTTC
d_gene: -; v_gene: TRBV5-5; abundance: -; j_gene: TRBJ2-2; CDR3aa: CASRQGTLTGELFF; CDR3nt: TGTGCCAGCAGGCAGGGAACTCTAACCGGGGAGCTGTTTTTT
d_gene: -; v_gene: TRBV4-3; abundance: few; j_gene: TRBJ1-1; CDR3aa: CASSQDMGELGNTEAFF; CDR3nt: TGCGCCAGCAGCCAAGATATGGGGGAATTGGGGAACACTGAAGCTTTCTTT
d_gene: -; v_gene: TRBV5-1; abundance: -; j_gene: TRBJ2-3; CDR3aa: CASSVAGTDTQYF; CDR3nt: TGCGCCAGCAGCGTGGCAGGGACAGATACGCAGTATTTT
d_gene: -; v_gene: TRBV6-1; abundance: -; j_gene: TRBJ2-1; CDR3aa: CAGRKTYNEQFF; CDR3nt: TGTGCGGGGCGTAAGACCTACAATGAGCAGTTCTTC
d_gene: -; v_gene: TRBV2; abundance: -; j_gene: TRBJ2-3; CDR3aa: CASIRTFTDTQYF; CDR3nt: TGTGCCAGCATCAGGACTTTCACAGATACGCAGTATTTT
d_gene: -; v_gene: TRBV27; abundance: -; j_gene: TRBJ1-5; CDR3aa: CASSQSLSNQPQHF; CDR3nt: TGTGCCAGCAGCCAGTCCCTTAGCAATCAGCCCCAGCATTTT
d_gene: TRBD2; v_gene: TRBV6-1; abundance: -; j_gene: TRBJ2-1; CDR3aa: CASSGGFWTSGRLTNEQFF; CDR3nt: TGTGCCAGCAGTGGGGGTTTTTGGACTAGCGGGAGATTAACGAATGAGCAGTTCTTC
d_gene: -; v_gene: TRBV19; abundance: -; j_gene: TRBJ1-1; CDR3aa: CASQAGGPTEAFF; CDR3nt: TGTGCCAGCCAGGCGGGGGGTCCCACTGAAGCTTTCTTT
d_gene: -; v_gene: TRBV5-1; abundance: -; j_gene: TRBJ2-7; CDR3aa: CASSFRGQLLLAGYEQYF; CDR3nt: TGCGCCAGCAGCTTTCGAGGACAGTTACTCCTCGCCGGCTACGAGCAGTACTTC
d_gene: -; v_gene: TRBV28; abundance: -; j_gene: TRBJ2-7; CDR3aa: CASSLQGPHEQYF; CDR3nt: TGTGCCAGCAGTTTACAGGGCCCCCACGAGCAGTACTTC
d_gene: TRBD2; v_gene: TRBV6-5; abundance: -; j_gene: TRBJ2-2; CDR3aa: CVAGENTGELFF; CDR3nt: TGTGTGGCGGGAGAGAACACCGGGGAGCTGTTTTTT
d_gene: -; v_gene: TRBV7-3; abundance: -; j_gene: TRBJ2-3; CDR3aa: CASSPQSVVTDTQYF; CDR3nt: TGTGCCAGCAGCCCCCAATCTGTGGTCACAGATACGCAGTATTTT
d_gene: TRBD1; v_gene: TRBV28; abundance: -; j_gene: TRBJ2-1; CDR3aa: CASTRDRGYNEQFF; CDR3nt: TGTGCCAGCACCCGGGACAGGGGATACAATGAGCAGTTCTTC
d_gene: -; v_gene: TRBV7-8; abundance: -; j_gene: TRBJ1-4; CDR3aa: CASSLARGPANEKLFF; CDR3nt: TGTGCCAGCAGCTTAGCCCGGGGGCCGGCTAATGAAAAACTGTTTTTT
d_gene: -; v_gene: TRBV6-1; abundance: -; j_gene: TRBJ1-6; CDR3aa: CASSALNHSPLHF; CDR3nt: TGTGCCAGCAGTGCCCTAAATCATTCACCCCTCCACTTT
d_gene: -; v_gene: TRBV4-1; abundance: -; j_gene: TRBJ1-3; CDR3aa: CASSQDMAGGNTIYF; CDR3nt: TGCGCCAGCAGCCAAGATATGGCGGGAGGGAACACCATATATTTT
d_gene: -; v_gene: TRBV5-1; abundance: -; j_gene: TRBJ2-5; CDR3aa: CASSLSQSQETQYF; CDR3nt: TGCGCCAGCAGCTTGTCTCAGTCTCAAGAGACCCAGTACTTC
d_gene: -; v_gene: TRBV10-2; abundance: -; j_gene: TRBJ2-1; CDR3aa: CASSGLPNEQFF; CDR3nt: TGCGCCAGCAGTGGGCTCCCCAATGAGCAGTTCTTC
d_gene: TRBD2; v_gene: TRBV27; abundance: -; j_gene: TRBJ2-1; CDR3aa: CASSLFRELSGIQFF; CDR3nt: TGTGCCAGCAGTTTATTTCGGGAACTTAGCGGGATCCAGTTCTTC
d_gene: TRBD2; v_gene: TRBV9; abundance: -; j_gene: TRBJ2-3; CDR3aa: CASSLREAGATDTQYF; CDR3nt: TGTGCCAGCAGCCTCCGGGAGGCGGGAGCGACAGATACGCAGTATTTT
d_gene: TRBD1; v_gene: TRBV6-1; abundance: once; j_gene: TRBJ1-5; CDR3aa: CASSERAYRGNNQPQHF; CDR3nt: TGTGCCAGCAGTGAAAGGGCGTACAGGGGGAACAATCAGCCCCAGCATTTT
d_gene: -; v_gene: TRBV10-3; abundance: -; j_gene: TRBJ1-1; CDR3aa: CAISAQFEGEWTEAFF; CDR3nt: TGTGCCATCAGTGCCCAATTTGAGGGTGAGTGGACTGAAGCTTTCTTT
d_gene: -; v_gene: TRBV6-6; abundance: -; j_gene: TRBJ2-5; CDR3aa: CASVFGGRRETQYF; CDR3nt: TGTGCCAGCGTGTTTGGGGGGCGCCGGGAGACCCAGTACTTC
d_gene: -; v_gene: TRBV9; abundance: -; j_gene: TRBJ2-6; CDR3aa: CASADSGANVLTF; CDR3nt: TGTGCCAGCGCCGACTCTGGGGCCAACGTCCTGACTTTC
d_gene: -; v_gene: TRBV5-4; abundance: -; j_gene: TRBJ2-1; CDR3aa: CASSAGHPDYYNEQFF; CDR3nt: TGTGCCAGCAGCGCGGGACACCCTGATTACTACAATGAGCAGTTCTTC
d_gene: TRBD2; v_gene: TRBV30; abundance: once; j_gene: TRBJ2-5; CDR3aa: CAWSVRLAGVMETQYF; CDR3nt: TGTGCCTGGAGTGTACGATTAGCGGGGGTTATGGAGACCCAGTACTTC
d_gene: -; v_gene: TRBV6-1; abundance: -; j_gene: TRBJ1-2; CDR3aa: CASSEVTAISYTF; CDR3nt: TGTGCCAGCAGTGAAGTGACAGCCATCAGCTACACCTTC
d_gene: TRBD2; v_gene: TRBV7-3; abundance: -; j_gene: TRBJ2-3; CDR3aa: CASSLDSGGTDTQYF; CDR3nt: TGTGCCAGCAGCTTAGACAGCGGGGGCACAGATACGCAGTATTTT
d_gene: -; v_gene: TRBV2; abundance: -; j_gene: TRBJ2-1; CDR3aa: CASSGLEGNEQFF; CDR3nt: TGTGCCAGCAGTGGGCTAGAGGGCAATGAGCAGTTCTTC
d_gene: -; v_gene: TRBV4-3; abundance: -; j_gene: TRBJ1-1; CDR3aa: CASSQEGRGLFEAFF; CDR3nt: TGCGCCAGCAGCCAAGAGGGCAGGGGCCTTTTCGAAGCTTTCTTT
d_gene: TRBD2; v_gene: TRBV27; abundance: -; j_gene: TRBJ2-7; CDR3aa: CATATSGGVEQYF; CDR3nt: TGTGCCACCGCGACTAGCGGGGGTGTAGAGCAGTACTTC
d_gene: TRBD1; v_gene: TRBV28; abundance: -; j_gene: TRBJ2-2; CDR3aa: CASRGQGNTGELFF; CDR3nt: TGTGCCAGCAGAGGACAGGGGAACACCGGGGAGCTGTTTTTT
d_gene: -; v_gene: TRBV11-2; abundance: -; j_gene: TRBJ2-3; CDR3aa: CASSPLLTGEVTDTQYF; CDR3nt: TGTGCCAGCAGCCCCCTTTTAACGGGGGAGGTCACAGATACGCAGTATTTT
d_gene: TRBD1; v_gene: TRBV18; abundance: -; j_gene: TRBJ2-5; CDR3aa: CASTDRNLGETQYF; CDR3nt: TGTGCCAGCACGGACAGGAACCTAGGGGAGACCCAGTACTTC
d_gene: -; v_gene: TRBV28; abundance: -; j_gene: TRBJ1-3; CDR3aa: CASSPPGQLSGNTIYF; CDR3nt: TGTGCCAGCAGTCCCCCGGGACAACTCTCTGGAAACACCATATATTTT
d_gene: -; v_gene: TRBV4-2; abundance: -; j_gene: TRBJ2-7; CDR3aa: CASSQASKTAQYF; CDR3nt: TGTGCCAGCAGCCAAGCAAGTAAGACCGCACAGTACTTC
d_gene: -; v_gene: TRBV2; abundance: -; j_gene: TRBJ1-2; CDR3aa: CASSENTYGYTF; CDR3nt: TGTGCCAGCAGTGAAAACACCTATGGCTACACCTTC
d_gene: TRBD1; v_gene: TRBV19; abundance: -; j_gene: TRBJ2-3; CDR3aa: CASSTQGSDTQYF; CDR3nt: TGTGCCAGTAGTACACAGGGGTCAGATACGCAGTATTTT
d_gene: -; v_gene: TRBV6-5; abundance: -; j_gene: TRBJ2-3; CDR3aa: CASSYGGRTDTQYF; CDR3nt: TGTGCCAGCAGTTACGGCGGTCGCACAGATACGCAGTATTTT
d_gene: TRBD1; v_gene: TRBV7-2; abundance: -; j_gene: TRBJ1-1; CDR3aa: CASSPQGLNTEAFF; CDR3nt: TGTGCCAGCAGCCCACAGGGGTTGAACACTGAAGCTTTCTTT
d_gene: -; v_gene: TRBV28; abundance: -; j_gene: TRBJ1-1; CDR3aa: CASSPRQILYTEAFF; CDR3nt: TGTGCCAGCAGTCCACGACAGATACTCTACACTGAAGCTTTCTTT